This T cell receptor (beta chain) was sequenced during a study of T cells in localized non-small cell lung cancer. This clone is categorized as medium-sized. Some clones are missing from TCRdb's copy, which holds only in-frame ones; the method was immunoSEQ multiplex PCR. Of around 1,000 clones in the sample, under 30% are singletons; the top ten hold more than 15%. Unmatched junction bases numbered 8, after V lost 4 bases and J lost 4 bases. Germline V CDR1 and CDR2: SGHNT, YENEEA. CDR3 size: 15 residues. Specimen: normal lung tissue next to the tumor, collected before any cancer treatment. J is TRBJ2-5 and V is TRBV11-3; 8 nucleotides line up with TRBD1. The sequence came from a man aged 35-75 years with stage II lung adenocarcinoma. The CDR3 protein is CASSYDRGRVETQYF. The CDR3 coding sequence is TGTGCCAGCAGCTATGACAGGGGCAGGGTAGAGACCCAGTACTTC. The entire variable domain, with the rest obtained from reference TRBV11-3 and TRBJ2-5, is as follows: EAGVVQSPRYKIIEKKQPVAFWCNPISGHNTLYWYLQNLGQGPELLIRYENEEAVDDSQLPKDRFSAERLKGVDSTLKIQPAELGDSAVYLCASSYDRGRVETQYFGPGTRLLVL.